This paragraph reports one T cell receptor (beta chain). Its antigen is unidentified. This sample was included in a study of Ad26.COV2.S vaccination and SARS-CoV-2 variants. Indicated treatment: some 20 received Ad26.COV2.S at low or high dose, single or two shots; about 5 received placebo; per-sample allocation not given. The samples were gathered on day 63 after the first injection of vaccine or placebo. Repertoires were generated with immunoSEQ multiplex PCR, while TCRdb's copy carries only in-frame clones and drops some. Of 300,000 to 350,000 clones in the sample, under 90% were seen once. Points from the study as a whole: Vaccine recipients and placebo recipients showed similar non-spike TCR breadth. Substantial breadth in spike-specific CD8+ and CD4+ T cell responses was reportedly seen after vaccination.

Germline CDR1 SEHNR, CDR2 FQNEAQ (reference sequence). CDR3 length equals 16 residues. Unmatched junction bases numbered 7, after V lost 5 bases and J lost 4 bases. Sequenced here: peripheral blood, sampled in a trial of Ad26.COV2.S vaccine versus placebo. The chain combines TRBV7-9 with TRBJ2-2, with 10 bases fitting TRBD2. This receptor was obtained from a person between 18 and 60 years old who received the Ad26.COV2.S COVID-19 vaccine or a placebo. The CDR3 DNA is TGTGCCAGCAGCCCTCCGGGACTAGCGTTCACCGGGGAGCTGTTTTTT. Protein product: CASSPPGLAFTGELFF.